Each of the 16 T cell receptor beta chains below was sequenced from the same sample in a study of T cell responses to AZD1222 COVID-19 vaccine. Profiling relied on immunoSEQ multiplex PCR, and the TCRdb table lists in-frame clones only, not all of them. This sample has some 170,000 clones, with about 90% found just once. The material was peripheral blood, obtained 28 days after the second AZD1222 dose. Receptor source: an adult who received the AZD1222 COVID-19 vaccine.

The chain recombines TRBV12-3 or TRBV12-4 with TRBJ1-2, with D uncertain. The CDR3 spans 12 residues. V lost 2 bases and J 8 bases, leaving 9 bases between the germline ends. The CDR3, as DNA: TGTGCCAGCAGTTTACAGGCGAGCGGCTACACCTTC. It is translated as CASSLQASGYTF.

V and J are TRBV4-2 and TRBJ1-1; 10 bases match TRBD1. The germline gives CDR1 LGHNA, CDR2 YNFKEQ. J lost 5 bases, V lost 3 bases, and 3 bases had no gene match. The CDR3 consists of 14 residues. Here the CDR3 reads CASSHQDRGTEAFF. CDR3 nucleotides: TGTGCCAGCAGCCACCAGGACAGGGGGACTGAAGCTTTCTTT.

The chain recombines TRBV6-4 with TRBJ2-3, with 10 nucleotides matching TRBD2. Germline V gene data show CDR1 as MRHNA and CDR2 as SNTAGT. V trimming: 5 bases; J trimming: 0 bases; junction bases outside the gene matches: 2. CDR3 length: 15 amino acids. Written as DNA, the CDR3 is TGTGCCAGCAGTAGCGGGGGGGCTAGCACAGATACGCAGTATTTT. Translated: CASSSGGASTDTQYF.

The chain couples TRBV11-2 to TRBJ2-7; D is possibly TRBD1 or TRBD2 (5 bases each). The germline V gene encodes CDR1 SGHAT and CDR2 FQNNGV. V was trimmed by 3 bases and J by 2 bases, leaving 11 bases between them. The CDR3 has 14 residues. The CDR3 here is CASSLGELTYEQYF. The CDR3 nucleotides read TGTGCCAGCAGCTTGGGGGAACTGACCTACGAGCAGTACTTC.

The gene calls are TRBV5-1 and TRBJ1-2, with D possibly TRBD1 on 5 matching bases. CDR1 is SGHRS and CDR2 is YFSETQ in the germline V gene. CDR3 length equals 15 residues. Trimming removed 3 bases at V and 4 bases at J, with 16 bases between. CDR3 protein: CASSSGRGPFYGYTF. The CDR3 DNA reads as TGCGCCAGCAGCTCAGGACGGGGACCTTTCTATGGCTACACCTTC. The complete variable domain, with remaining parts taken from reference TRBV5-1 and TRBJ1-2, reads KAGVTQTPRYLIKTRGQQVTLSCSPISGHRSVSWYQQTPGQGLQFLFEYFSETQRNKGNFPGRFSGRQFSNSRSEMNVSTLELGDSALYLCASSSGRGPFYGYTFGSGTRLTVV.

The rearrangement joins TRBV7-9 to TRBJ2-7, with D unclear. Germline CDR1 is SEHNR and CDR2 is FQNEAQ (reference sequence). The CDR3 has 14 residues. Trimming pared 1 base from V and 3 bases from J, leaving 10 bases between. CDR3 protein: CASSLGAGFYEQYF. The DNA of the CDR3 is TGTGCCAGCAGCTTAGGGGCAGGTTTCTACGAGCAGTACTTC.

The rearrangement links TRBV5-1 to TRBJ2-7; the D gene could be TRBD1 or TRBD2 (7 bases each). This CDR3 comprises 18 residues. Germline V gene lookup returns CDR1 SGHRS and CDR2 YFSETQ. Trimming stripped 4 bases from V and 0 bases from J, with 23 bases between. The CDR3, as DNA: TGCGCCAGCAGCCGGGACAGTAGGGACTACCTTATCTCCTACGAGCAGTACTTC. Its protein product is CASSRDSRDYLISYEQYF.

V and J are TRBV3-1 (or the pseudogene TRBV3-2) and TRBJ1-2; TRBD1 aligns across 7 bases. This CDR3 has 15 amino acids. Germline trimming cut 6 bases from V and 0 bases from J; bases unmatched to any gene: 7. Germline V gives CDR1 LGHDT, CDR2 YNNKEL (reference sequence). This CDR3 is CASREGALPNYGYTF. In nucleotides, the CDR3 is TGTGCCAGCAGGGAGGGGGCATTGCCTAACTATGGCTACACCTTC.

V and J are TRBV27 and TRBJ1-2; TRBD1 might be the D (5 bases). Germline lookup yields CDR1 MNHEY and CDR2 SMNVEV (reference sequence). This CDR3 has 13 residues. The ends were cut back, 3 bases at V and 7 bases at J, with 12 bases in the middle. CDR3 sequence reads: CASSLRGPGGYTF. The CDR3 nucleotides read TGTGCCAGCAGTTTGCGGGGCCCGGGTGGCTACACCTTC.

The CDR3 DNA sequence: TGTGCCAGCAGCAAGGGACAGGCTAGTTCTGGGGCCAACGTCCTGACTTTC. Encoded protein: CASSKGQASSGANVLTF. The J gene is TRBJ2-6, the V gene TRBV19; 8 bases fit TRBD1. CDR1 and CDR2 from the germline V gene are LNHDA and SQIVND (reference sequence). The CDR3 has 17 residues. The ends lost 9 bases at V and 1 base at J; junction bases unmatched: 11.

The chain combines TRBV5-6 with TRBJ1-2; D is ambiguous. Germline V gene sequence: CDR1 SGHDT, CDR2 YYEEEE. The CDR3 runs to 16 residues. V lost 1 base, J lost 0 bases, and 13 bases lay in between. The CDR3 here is CASSLPLLAPNYGYTF. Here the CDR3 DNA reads TGTGCCAGCAGCTTGCCCCTACTGGCCCCTAACTATGGCTACACCTTC.

CDR3 amino acids: CASRDREVQPQHF. The CDR3 nucleotides are TGTGCCAGCAGGGACAGGGAAGTACAGCCCCAGCATTTT. This chain uses TRBV6-5 with TRBJ1-5; 8 bases match TRBD1. The V segment lost 6 bases and the J segment 7 bases; nucleotides outside the gene matches: 5. The CDR3 consists of 13 residues. Germline V gene data show CDR1 as MNHEY and CDR2 as SVGAGI.

The DNA for the CDR3 is TGTGCCAGCAGCAAAACGGGGGCATCTAGCACAGATACGCAGTATTTT. Translation: CASSKTGASSTDTQYF. This sequence joins TRBV5-4 and TRBJ2-3, with D perhaps TRBD1 or TRBD2 (6 bases each). Germline V gives CDR1 SGHNT, CDR2 YYREEE (reference sequence). V shed 4 bases and J shed 0 bases, with 15 bases lying between them. The CDR3 sequence is 16 residues long.

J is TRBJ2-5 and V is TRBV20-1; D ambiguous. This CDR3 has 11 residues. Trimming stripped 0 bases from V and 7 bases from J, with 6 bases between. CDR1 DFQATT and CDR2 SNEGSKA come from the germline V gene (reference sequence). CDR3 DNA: TGCAGTGCTAGAGACGCAGGGACCCAGTACTTC. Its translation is CSARDAGTQYF.

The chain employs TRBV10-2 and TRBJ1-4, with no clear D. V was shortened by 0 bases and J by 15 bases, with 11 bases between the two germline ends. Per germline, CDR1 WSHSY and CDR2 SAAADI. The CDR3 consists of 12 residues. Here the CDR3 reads CASSESGVTVFF. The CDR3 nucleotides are TGCGCCAGCAGTGAGTCGGGAGTAACGGTGTTTTTT.

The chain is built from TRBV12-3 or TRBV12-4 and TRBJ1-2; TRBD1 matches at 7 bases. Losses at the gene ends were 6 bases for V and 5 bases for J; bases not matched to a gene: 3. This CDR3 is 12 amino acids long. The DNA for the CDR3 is TGTGCCAGCAGCCCGACAGGGTATGGCTACACCTTC. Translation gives CASSPTGYGYTF.